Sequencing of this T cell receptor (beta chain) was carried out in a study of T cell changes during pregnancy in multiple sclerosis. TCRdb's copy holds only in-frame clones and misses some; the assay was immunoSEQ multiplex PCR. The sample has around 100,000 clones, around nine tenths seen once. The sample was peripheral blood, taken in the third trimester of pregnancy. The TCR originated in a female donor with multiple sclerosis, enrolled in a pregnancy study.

Here the CDR3 reads CASSLTGSSYNEQFF. For the CDR3, the DNA is TGTGCCAGCAGCTTGACAGGGAGCTCCTACAATGAGCAGTTCTTC. This sequence joins TRBV6-4 and TRBJ2-1; 7 positions match TRBD1. The CDR3 covers 15 residues. CDR1 is MRHNA and CDR2 is SNTAGT in the germline V gene. The trim removed 6 bases at V and 0 bases at J, leaving 5 bases unmatched.